The 15 T cell receptor beta chains reported below all come from one sample, sequenced in a study of T cells in Graves' hyperthyroidism and ophthalmopathy. From RNA transcripts, TCR beta CDR3 regions were amplified. The TCR CDR3 was amplified in a first-round RT-PCR using the HTBI primer set. One entry per CDR3 protein results from TCRdb running MiXCR on the multiplex PCR reads. The sample has 500,000 to 650,000 distinct CDR3 sequences; over 45% are singletons. The sequencing input was peripheral blood or thyroid tissue (not recorded which). The receptors were gathered from an adult woman with Graves' disease, either hyperthyroidism or ophthalmopathy (not recorded which).

This chain uses TRBV5-1 with TRBJ1-4; tentatively, D is TRBD1 (6 bases). Between the trimmed V and J ends, which lost 1 base and 8 bases, there was a span of 15 bases. Germline assignment: CDR1 SGHRS and CDR2 YFSETQ. This CDR3 contains 15 residues. CDR3 loop: CASSLMPQGKEKLFF. The CDR3 DNA follows: TGCGCCAGCAGCTTGATGCCGCAGGGGAAAGAAAAACTGTTTTTT.

As for this clonotype: A read error may be the cause here, since a much bigger clone is one base away. CDR3 nucleotides: TGCAGTGCTGGAGTGGTAACAGGGGAGGGGGAAAAACTGTTTTTT. It codes for CSAGVVTGEGEKLFF. V is TRBV20-1 and J is TRBJ1-4; 7 bases align to TRBD1. CDR3 length: 15 amino acids. V gave up 5 bases and J gave up 8 bases; unmatched junction bases: 14. Germline V gene data show CDR1 as DFQATT and CDR2 as SNEGSKA (reference sequence).

This clonotype was observed a handful of times. This rearrangement joins TRBV2 to TRBJ2-7, with D perhaps given as TRBD1 or TRBD2 (5 bases each). V lost 10 bases and J lost 2, with 18 bases in between. The CDR3 contains 14 residues. Germline loops: CDR1 SNHLY, CDR2 FYNNEI. The CDR3 spells CATRTGPLAYEQYF. CDR3 nucleotides: TGTGCCACCCGGACGGGACCCCTGGCCTACGAGCAGTACTTC.

This clonotype was seen at least ten times. V gene TRBV20-1 combines with J gene TRBJ2-2; 11 nucleotides agree with TRBD2. After removal of 4 bases from V and 0 bases from J, the junction contained 1 base not matched to a gene. CDR1 is DFQATT, CDR2 SNEGSKA, per germline (reference sequence). The CDR3 runs 15 residues. CDR3 in amino acids: CSATGLAANTGELFF. CDR3 bases: TGCAGTGCTACGGGACTAGCGGCGAACACCGGGGAGCTGTTTTTT.

The chain recombines TRBV28 with TRBJ2-7, with 11 bases that match TRBD2. The germline V gene encodes CDR1 MDHEN and CDR2 SYDVKM. The V and J ends lost 3 bases and 4 bases, in that order; junction bases with no gene match: 5. CDR3 length: 15 amino acids. This chain's CDR3 is CASSLIAGGSYEQYF. The CDR3 DNA reads as TGTGCCAGCAGTTTGATAGCGGGAGGGTCGTACGAGCAGTACTTC. Variable domain in full (rest from reference TRBV28 and TRBJ2-7): DVKVTQSSRYLVKRTGEKVFLECVQDMDHENMFWYRQDPGLGLRLIYFSYDVKMKEKGDIPEGYSVSREKKERFSLILESASTNQTSMYLCASSLIAGGSYEQYFGPGTRLTVT.

V is TRBV20-1 and J is TRBJ2-6; TRBD1 or TRBD2 may be the D gene (5 bases each). V gave up 6 bases and J gave up 1 base, with 10 bases separating them. Germline V CDR1 and CDR2: DFQATT, SNEGSKA (reference sequence). CDR3 length equals 14 residues. CDR3 DNA sequence: TGCAGTGCCGGGGCGGGTTCTGGGGCCAACGTCCTGACTTTC. Its protein product is CSAGAGSGANVLTF.

This clonotype was detected ten times or more. V is TRBV12-3 or TRBV12-4 and J is TRBJ1-6; TRBD1 might be the D (6 bases). This CDR3 comprises 17 residues. V shed 7 bases and J shed 6 bases, with 22 bases lying between them. The CDR3 loop reads CASTPGVRGSSNSPLHF. CDR3 DNA: TGTGCCAGCACTCCAGGGGTCAGGGGTTCATCTAATTCACCCCTCCACTTT.

This clonotype has at least ten counts. The chain carries TRBV6-5 and TRBJ1-5, with no clear D. The CDR3 contains 15 residues. The V and J ends lost 7 bases and 0 bases respectively, with 13 bases between them. Germline V gene lookup returns CDR1 MNHEY and CDR2 SVGAGI. The CDR3 sequence is CASKLRLNSNQPQHF. CDR3 bases: TGTGCCAGCAAACTCAGGCTAAATAGCAATCAGCCCCAGCATTTT.

The chain combines TRBV7-2 with TRBJ1-6; TRBD1 agrees at 7 bases. From germline, CDR1 is SGHTA and CDR2 FQGNSA. J was trimmed by 9 bases and V by 8 bases; bases with no gene match: 7. CDR3 length: 13 amino acids. The DNA for the CDR3 is TGTGCCAGCGCGAATGACAGGGTTTCACCCCTCCACTTT. Residues: CASANDRVSPLHF.

This clonotype was observed many times. This chain joins TRBV19 and TRBJ1-1; a possible D gene is TRBD1 (6 bases). The germline V gene encodes CDR1 LNHDA and CDR2 SQIVND (reference sequence). CDR3 length: 10 residues. For the CDR3, the DNA is TGTGAAGGGGACAAAGAGAAAGCTTTCTTT. Translating gives CEGDKEKAFF.

Points on this clonotype: Its ends do not fully match the called genes, so a read error is possible. The rearrangement links TRBV11-1 to TRBJ1-6, with D perhaps matching TRBD1 (5 bases). The CDR3 covers 13 residues. CDR1 is SGHAT and CDR2 is FQDESV in the germline V gene (reference sequence). DNA of the CDR3: TGCGCCAGCAGCCATCCAGGGAATTCACCCCTCCACTTT. This sequence encodes CASSHPGNSPLHF.

The gene calls are TRBV10-2 and TRBJ2-5, with 9 bases identical to TRBD1. V lost 0 bases to trimming and J lost 2 bases; unmatched junction nucleotides: 7. CDR1 is WSHSY, CDR2 SAAADI, per germline. The CDR3 length is 17 residues. The CDR3 sequence is CASSESFGTGTQETQYF. The CDR3 nucleotides read TGCGCCAGCAGTGAGTCCTTCGGGACAGGGACTCAAGAGACCCAGTACTTC.

The chain links TRBV2 to TRBJ1-2; the match to TRBD1 covers 10 bases. Germline lookup yields CDR1 SNHLY and CDR2 FYNNEI. This CDR3 is built from 16 residues. Trimming cost V 10 bases and J 3 bases; bases outside gene matches: 14. CDR3 sequence: CAISGTGAHGDYGYTF. Here the CDR3 DNA reads TGTGCCATCAGCGGGACAGGGGCCCACGGTGACTATGGCTACACCTTC.

In the case of this clonotype: Just one base apart from a much larger clone, this may be a read error. V is TRBV7-9 and J is TRBJ2-7; 7 bases match TRBD2. Germline V lookup: CDR1 SEHNR, CDR2 FQNEAQ (reference sequence). This CDR3 region has 14 residues. CDR3 amino acids: CASSPGEGSYEQCF. CDR3 DNA: TGTGCCAGCAGCCCCGGGGAGGGGTCCTACGAGCAGTGCTTC. The entire variable domain, with the rest obtained from reference TRBV7-9 and TRBJ2-7, is as follows: DTGVSQNPRHKITKRGQNVTFRCDPISEHNRLYWYRQTLGQGPEFLTYFQNEAQLEKSRLLSDRFSAERPKGSFSTLEIQRTEQGDSAMYLCASSPGEGSYEQCFGPGTRLTVT.

Notes on this clonotype: Germline is not matched at one junction end, which may reflect a read error. The rearrangement joins TRBV10-2 to TRBJ1-3, with a possible D match to TRBD1 (5 bases). This CDR3 is 14 amino acids long. In germline, CDR1 is WSHSY, CDR2 SAAADI. The CDR3 coding sequence is TGCGCCAGCAGTGTCCAGGGCGAAGGAAACACCACATATTTT. It yields the protein CASSVQGEGNTTYF.